This is a list of T cell receptor beta chains from one sample in a study of chemoradiotherapy in HPV16-positive cancers. Here immunoSEQ multiplex PCR was the method, and the copy in TCRdb shows in-frame clones only, minus some. The sample has around 30,000 clones, roughly nine tenths seen once. The sample in question was blood, obtained from a patient who underwent chemoradiotherapy. The receptors here all came from a human donor with HPV-associated anogenital cancer. The CDR3 runs from the conserved cysteine through the conserved F or W. The D gene is left open where the match is weak. Only part of the rows carry a size: once, few, many, or a class if the clone is expanded.

once,-,TRBV12-2,TRBJ2-1,TGTGCAAGTCGCTTAGCGAGGGGAACTAGCGGGCTTACCAATGAGCAGTTCTTC,CASRLARGTSGLTNEQFF
few,TRBD2,TRBV2,TRBJ2-7,TGTGCCAGCAGCGGTAGCGGGGGAGGGGAGCAGTACTTC,CASSGSGGGEQYF
-,-,TRBV10-1,TRBJ1-3,TGCGCCAGCAGTGAGTTTATAAGGGCCCCTCTCTTCTCTGGAAACACCATATATTTT,CASSEFIRAPLFSGNTIYF
-,-,TRBV10-2,TRBJ2-7,TGCGCCAGCAGTGAGCCCATCACGGGAGCCTACGAGCAGTACTTC,CASSEPITGAYEQYF
few,TRBD1,TRBV7-9,TRBJ1-6,TGTGCCAGCAGCCTAGGGACAGGGGATTCACCCCTCCACTTT,CASSLGTGDSPLHF
-,-,TRBV7-6,TRBJ2-2,TGTGCCAGCAGCCTAGGACAGTCCGGGGAGCTGTTTTTT,CASSLGQSGELFF
-,-,TRBV6-5,TRBJ1-1,TGTGCCAGCAGCTCGGTCGGGGGTAACACTGAAGCTTTCTTT,CASSSVGGNTEAFF
-,-,TRBV7-9,TRBJ1-4,TGTGCCAGCAGCCCCGGCCGCGGGACTAATGAAAAACTGTTTTTT,CASSPGRGTNEKLFF
-,TRBD2,TRBV11-2,TRBJ2-1,TGTGCCAGCAGCTTACGAGCGGGAGGTTACAATGAGCAGTTCTTC,CASSLRAGGYNEQFF
few,TRBD1,TRBV6-4,TRBJ2-3,TGTGCCAGCAGTGAAGGGGGCAGGGATGGCACAGATACGCAGTATTTT,CASSEGGRDGTDTQYF
-,TRBD1,TRBV7-2,TRBJ2-7,TGTGCCAGCCGACGGGACAGGCGGTCCTACGAGCAGTACTTC,CASRRDRRSYEQYF
-,-,TRBV6-4,TRBJ1-2,TGTGCCAGCAGGGACCCTAGCTCCTATGGCTACACCTTC,CASRDPSSYGYTF
-,-,TRBV18,TRBJ2-3,TGTGCCAGCTCACCAGAGACACAGTTCGGTACGCAGTATTTT,CASSPETQFGTQYF
-,-,TRBV7-2,TRBJ2-1,TGTGCCAGCAGCCCGTATAGGAGGGATGAGCAGTTCTTC,CASSPYRRDEQFF
-,TRBD1,TRBV2,TRBJ1-5,TGTGCCAGCAACCTCAGGGGGAACAATCAGCCCCAGCATTTT,CASNLRGNNQPQHF
-,TRBD1,TRBV4-1,TRBJ1-1,TGCGCCAGCAGCTCAAGTATGAAGGGACAGTCTGAAGCTTTCTTT,CASSSSMKGQSEAFF
-,TRBD1,TRBV27,TRBJ1-2,TGTGCCAGCAGTTCACCGGGACAGGGGTTCTATGGCTACACCTTC,CASSSPGQGFYGYTF
-,TRBD2,TRBV10-3,TRBJ2-1,TGTGCCATCAGTGAGGAGACTAGCGGGACTGCGACAAATGAGCAGTTCTTC,CAISEETSGTATNEQFF
-,TRBD2,TRBV6-1,TRBJ2-1,TGTGCCAGCAGTGAACTCGGTAGCGGGGCATCCTACAATGAGCAGTTCTTC,CASSELGSGASYNEQFF
-,-,TRBV7-2,TRBJ2-1,TGTGCCAGCAGCCAGGGAAGCTCCTACAATGAGCAGTTCTTC,CASSQGSSYNEQFF
-,-,TRBV6-6,TRBJ1-2,TGTGCCAGCAGTTACGCGGGCAGGAACTATGGCTACACCTTC,CASSYAGRNYGYTF
-,-,TRBV5-6,TRBJ2-7,TGTGCCAGCAGGTCTACCCGCTCCTACGAGCAGTACTTC,CASRSTRSYEQYF
-,-,TRBV5-1,TRBJ2-1,TGCGCCAGCAGTGACGGAACCTACAATGAGCAGTTCTTC,CASSDGTYNEQFF
-,-,TRBV5-1,TRBJ2-1,TGCGCCAGCAGCTTGGTTTCTGGCGGATACAACTCCTACAATGAGCAGTTCTTC,CASSLVSGGYNSYNEQFF
-,-,TRBV14,TRBJ2-1,TGTGCCAGCAGCCAAGATAGCGGAGACTCCTACAATGAGCAGTTCTTC,CASSQDSGDSYNEQFF
-,-,TRBV4-1,TRBJ2-4,TGCGCCAGCAGCCTCTCCCCCGACGGCCGGCGGGACATTCAGTACTTC,CASSLSPDGRRDIQYF
once,-,TRBV19,TRBJ2-5,TGTGCCAGTAGTATACGAGGGGAGACCCAGTACTTC,CASSIRGETQYF
-,TRBD2,TRBV19,TRBJ2-2,TGTGCCAGTAGTATTAGAGCGGGGGAGAACACCGGGGAGCTGTTTTTT,CASSIRAGENTGELFF
-,-,TRBV21-1,TRBJ2-7,TGTGCCAGCAGCAAAAAAGGGAGACTCGGCTACGAGCAGTACTTC,CASSKKGRLGYEQYF
-,-,TRBV7-9,TRBJ2-5,TGTGCCAGCAGCTTAGCTAGCGGTCGGGAGACCCAGTACTTC,CASSLASGRETQYF
few,-,TRBV6-5,TRBJ1-6,TGTGCCAGCAGTTATGCGAATTCACCCCTCCACTTT,CASSYANSPLHF
-,TRBD2,TRBV4-1,TRBJ2-1,TGCGCCAGCAGCCAAGAAGGTAGCGGGAGGGGCAATGAGCAGTTCTTC,CASSQEGSGRGNEQFF
-,TRBD2,TRBV11-2,TRBJ2-2,TGTGCCAGCAGCCCGGTTCGATTAGCGGGGAACACCGGGGAGCTGTTTTTT,CASSPVRLAGNTGELFF
-,-,TRBV7-9,TRBJ2-5,TGTGCCAGCAGCTTAGGGGGGGGCCCCGAGACCCAGTACTTC,CASSLGGGPETQYF
-,-,TRBV7-6,TRBJ1-1,TGTGCCAGCAGCTCCACCCGGGGCACTGAAGCTTTCTTT,CASSSTRGTEAFF
-,TRBD2,TRBV14,TRBJ2-7,TGTGCCAGCAGCCTGCCTGGGACTAGCGGGATAGGTGAGCAGTACTTC,CASSLPGTSGIGEQYF
-,-,TRBV4-3,TRBJ1-2,TGCGCCAGCAGCCCCACCAAACAGGGTATGACTACCTATGGCTACACCTTC,CASSPTKQGMTTYGYTF
-,-,TRBV7-9,TRBJ2-4,TGTGCCAGCAGCTTAGGACAACACGCGACTCTAGCCAAAAACATTCAGTACTTC,CASSLGQHATLAKNIQYF
-,-,TRBV6-5,TRBJ1-5,TGTGCCTCCCGGGGAAATCAGCCCCAGCATTTT,CASRGNQPQHF
-,TRBD1,TRBV30,TRBJ2-7,TGTGCCTGCCCGGGACAGGGGACCTACGAGCAGTACTTC,CACPGQGTYEQYF
-,-,TRBV30,TRBJ1-5,TGTGCCTGGAGTGGGGATAGCAATCAGCCCCAGCATTTT,CAWSGDSNQPQHF
-,-,TRBV7-2,TRBJ2-7,TGTGCCAGCAGCTTACGGCGGGGTGAATACGAGCAGTACTTC,CASSLRRGEYEQYF
-,TRBD1,TRBV4-1,TRBJ1-2,TGCGCCAGCAGCCTAGGCCTTACCCAGGGGGGGGGCTACACCTTC,CASSLGLTQGGGYTF
-,-,TRBV19,TRBJ1-5,TGTGCCAGTAGTATAGGGGCAGTCCCTAATCAGCCCCAGCATTTT,CASSIGAVPNQPQHF
-,TRBD1,TRBV4-1,TRBJ2-2,TGCGCCAGCAGCCACCTACCCGGGACAGGGTCCGGGGAGCTGTTTTTT,CASSHLPGTGSGELFF
-,TRBD1,TRBV2,TRBJ1-2,TGTGCCAGTTTACAGGGGAGGTCCTCCTACGGAAACTATGGCTACACCTTC,CASLQGRSSYGNYGYTF
few,-,TRBV4-3,TRBJ1-6,TGCGCCAGCAGCCAAGAGGGGCACTACTATAATTCACCCCTCCACTTT,CASSQEGHYYNSPLHF
-,-,TRBV25-1,TRBJ1-3,TGTGCCAGCAGTGAAACCTCAGTCTCTGGAAACACCATATATTTT,CASSETSVSGNTIYF
-,TRBD1,TRBV5-1,TRBJ1-1,TGCGCCAGCAGCTTGGGGACAGGGGGCGCGGGCACTGAAGCTTTCTTT,CASSLGTGGAGTEAFF
-,-,TRBV30,TRBJ2-5,TGTGCCTGGAGTGTAAAAAGTGAGACCCAGTACTTC,CAWSVKSETQYF